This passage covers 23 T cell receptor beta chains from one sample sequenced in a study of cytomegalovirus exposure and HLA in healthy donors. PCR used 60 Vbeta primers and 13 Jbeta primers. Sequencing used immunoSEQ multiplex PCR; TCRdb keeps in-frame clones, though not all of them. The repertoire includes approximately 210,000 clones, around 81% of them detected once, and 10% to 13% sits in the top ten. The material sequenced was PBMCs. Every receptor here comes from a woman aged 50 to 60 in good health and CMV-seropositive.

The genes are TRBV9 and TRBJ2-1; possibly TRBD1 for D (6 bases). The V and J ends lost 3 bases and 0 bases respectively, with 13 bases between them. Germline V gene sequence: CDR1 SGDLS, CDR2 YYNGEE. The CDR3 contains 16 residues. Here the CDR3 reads CASSGGPGHSYNEQFF. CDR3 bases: TGTGCCAGCAGCGGGGGACCGGGACACTCCTACAATGAGCAGTTCTTC.

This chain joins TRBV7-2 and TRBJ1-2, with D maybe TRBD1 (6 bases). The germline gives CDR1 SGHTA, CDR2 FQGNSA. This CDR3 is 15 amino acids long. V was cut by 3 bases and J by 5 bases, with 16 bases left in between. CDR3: CASSFLRGGAYGYTF. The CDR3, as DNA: TGTGCCAGCAGCTTCCTAAGGGGGGGCGCATATGGCTACACCTTC.

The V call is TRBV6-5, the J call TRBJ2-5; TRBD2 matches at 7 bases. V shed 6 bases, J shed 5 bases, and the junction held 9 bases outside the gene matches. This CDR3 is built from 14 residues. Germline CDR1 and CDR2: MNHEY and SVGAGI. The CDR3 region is CASRNGGSGETQYF. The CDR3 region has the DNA TGTGCCAGCAGGAACGGGGGGAGCGGTGAGACCCAGTACTTC.

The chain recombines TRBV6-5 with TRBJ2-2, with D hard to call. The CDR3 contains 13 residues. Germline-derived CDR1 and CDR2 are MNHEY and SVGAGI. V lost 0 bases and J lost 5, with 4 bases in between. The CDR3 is CASSYSRTGELFF. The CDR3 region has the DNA TGTGCCAGCAGTTACTCGCGGACCGGGGAGCTGTTTTTT.

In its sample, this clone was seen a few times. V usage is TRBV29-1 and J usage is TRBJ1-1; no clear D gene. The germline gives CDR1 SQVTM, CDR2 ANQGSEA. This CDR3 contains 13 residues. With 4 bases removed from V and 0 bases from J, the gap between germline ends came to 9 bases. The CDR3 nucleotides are TGCAGCGTTGCTTGGAGCATGAACACTGAAGCTTTCTTT. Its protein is CSVAWSMNTEAFF.

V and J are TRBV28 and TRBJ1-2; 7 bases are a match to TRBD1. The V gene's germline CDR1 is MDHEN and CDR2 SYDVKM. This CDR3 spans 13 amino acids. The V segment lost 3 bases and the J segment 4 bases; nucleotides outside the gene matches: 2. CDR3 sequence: CASSFPGGYGYTF. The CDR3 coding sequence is TGTGCCAGCAGTTTCCCAGGGGGCTATGGCTACACCTTC.

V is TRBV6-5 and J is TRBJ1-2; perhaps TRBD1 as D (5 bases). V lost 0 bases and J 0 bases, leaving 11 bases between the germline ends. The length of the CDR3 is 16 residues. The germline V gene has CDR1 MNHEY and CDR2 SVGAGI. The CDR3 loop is CASSYSGTRANYGYTF. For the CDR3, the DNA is TGTGCCAGCAGTTACTCGGGGACTAGAGCTAACTATGGCTACACCTTC.

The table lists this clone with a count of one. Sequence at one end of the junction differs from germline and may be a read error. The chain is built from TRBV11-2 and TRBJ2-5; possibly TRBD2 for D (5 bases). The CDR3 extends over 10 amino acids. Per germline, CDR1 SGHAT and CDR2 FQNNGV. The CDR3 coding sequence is TGTGCCAGCAGCAGGGAGATCCAGTACTTC. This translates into CASSREIQYF.

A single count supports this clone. CDR3: CASSWDNNYGYTF. The CDR3 DNA reads as TGTGCCAGCAGTTGGGACAATAACTATGGCTACACCTTC. The chain links TRBV6-1 to TRBJ1-2, with a weak D call TRBD1 (6 bases). Germline V gene lookup returns CDR1 MNHNS and CDR2 SASEGT. The CDR3 is made up of 13 amino acids. Trimming removed 5 bases at V and 1 base at J, with 8 bases between.

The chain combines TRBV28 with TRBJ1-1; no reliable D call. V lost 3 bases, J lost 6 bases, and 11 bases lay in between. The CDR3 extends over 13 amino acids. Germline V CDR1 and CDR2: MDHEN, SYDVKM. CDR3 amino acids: CASSFEGRAEAFF. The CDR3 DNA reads TGTGCCAGCAGTTTTGAGGGTAGGGCTGAAGCTTTCTTT. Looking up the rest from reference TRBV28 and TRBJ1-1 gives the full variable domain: DVKVTQSSRYLVKRTGEKVFLECVQDMDHENMFWYRQDPGLGLRLIYFSYDVKMKEKGDIPEGYSVSREKKERFSLILESASTNQTSMYLCASSFEGRAEAFFGQGTRLTVV.

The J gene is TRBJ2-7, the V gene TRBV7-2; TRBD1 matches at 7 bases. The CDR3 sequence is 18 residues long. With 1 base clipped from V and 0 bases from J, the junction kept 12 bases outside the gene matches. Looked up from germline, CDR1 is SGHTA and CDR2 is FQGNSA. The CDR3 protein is CASSLDRGRASSSYEQYF. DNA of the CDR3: TGTGCCAGCAGCTTAGACAGGGGCCGCGCATCGAGCTCCTACGAGCAGTACTTC.

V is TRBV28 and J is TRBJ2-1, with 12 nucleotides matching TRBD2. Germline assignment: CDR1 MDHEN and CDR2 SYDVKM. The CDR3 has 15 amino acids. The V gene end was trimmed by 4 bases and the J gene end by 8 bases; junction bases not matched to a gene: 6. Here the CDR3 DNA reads TGTGCCAGCAGTTCTCTAGCGGGGGGGGTGGATGAGCAGTTCTTC. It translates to CASSSLAGGVDEQFF.

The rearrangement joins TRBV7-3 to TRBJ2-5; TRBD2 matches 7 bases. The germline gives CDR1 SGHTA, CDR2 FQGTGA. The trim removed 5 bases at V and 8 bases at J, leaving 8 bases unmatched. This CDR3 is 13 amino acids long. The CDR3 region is CASSGTTGGTQYF. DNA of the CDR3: TGTGCCAGCAGCGGGACTACTGGCGGAACCCAGTACTTC.

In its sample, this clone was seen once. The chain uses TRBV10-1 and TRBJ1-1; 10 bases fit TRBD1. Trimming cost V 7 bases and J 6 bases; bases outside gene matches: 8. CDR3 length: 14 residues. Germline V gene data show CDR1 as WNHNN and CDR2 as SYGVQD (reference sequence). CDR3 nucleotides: TGCGCCAGCACCCACCCGGGGACAGGGGCTGAAGCTTTCTTT. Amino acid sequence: CASTHPGTGAEAFF.

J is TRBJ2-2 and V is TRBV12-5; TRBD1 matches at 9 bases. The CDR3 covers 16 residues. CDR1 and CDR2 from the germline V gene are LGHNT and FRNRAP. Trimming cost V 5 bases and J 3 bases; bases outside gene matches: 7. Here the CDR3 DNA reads TGTGCTAGTGGTCTTTACAGGGGGCCCGACACCGGGGAGCTGTTTTTT. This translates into CASGLYRGPDTGELFF.

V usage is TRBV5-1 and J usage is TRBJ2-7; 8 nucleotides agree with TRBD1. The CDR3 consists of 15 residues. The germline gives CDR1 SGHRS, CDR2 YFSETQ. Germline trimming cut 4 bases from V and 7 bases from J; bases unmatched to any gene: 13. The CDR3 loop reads CASSSGQGWGREQYF. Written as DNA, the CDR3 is TGCGCCAGCAGCAGCGGACAGGGTTGGGGAAGAGAGCAGTACTTC.

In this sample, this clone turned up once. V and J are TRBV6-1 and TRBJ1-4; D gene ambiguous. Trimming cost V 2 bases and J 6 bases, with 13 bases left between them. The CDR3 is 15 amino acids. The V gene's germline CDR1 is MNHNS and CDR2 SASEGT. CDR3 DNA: TGTGCCAGCAGTGAATCCCCCCCTAGGCATGAAAAACTGTTTTTT. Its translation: CASSESPPRHEKLFF.

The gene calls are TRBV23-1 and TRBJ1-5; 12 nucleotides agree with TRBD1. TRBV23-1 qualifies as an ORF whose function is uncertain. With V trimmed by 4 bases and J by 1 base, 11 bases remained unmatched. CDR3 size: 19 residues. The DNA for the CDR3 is TGCGCCAGCAGTCTCCCGCCGGGGACAGGGGGCGGGAGCAATCAGCCCCAGCATTTT. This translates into CASSLPPGTGGGSNQPQHF.

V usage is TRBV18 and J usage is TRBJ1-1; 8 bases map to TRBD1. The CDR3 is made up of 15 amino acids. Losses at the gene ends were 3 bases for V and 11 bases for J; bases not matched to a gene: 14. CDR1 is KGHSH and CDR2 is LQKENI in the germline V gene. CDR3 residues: CASSPVVRGPDRAFF. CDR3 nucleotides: TGTGCCAGCTCACCTGTTGTCAGGGGGCCCGATCGGGCTTTCTTT.

The CDR3 nucleotides read TGTGCCAGCAGCTCCCTAAGAGGGACAGACGGCACAGATACGCAGTATTTT. Translating it yields CASSSLRGTDGTDTQYF. V gene TRBV9 combines with J gene TRBJ2-3, with 7 bases lining up with TRBD1. J gave up 1 base and V 4 bases, and 12 bases lay outside the gene matches. CDR1 is SGDLS and CDR2 is YYNGEE in the germline V gene. The CDR3 is made up of 17 amino acids. The full variable domain, in which reference TRBV9 and TRBJ2-3 provide the parts outside the CDR3, is DSGVTQTPKHLITATGQRVTLRCSPRSGDLSVYWYQQSLDQGLQFLIQYYNGEERAKGNILERFSAQQFPDLHSELNLSSLELGDSALYFCASSSLRGTDGTDTQYFGPGTRLTVL.

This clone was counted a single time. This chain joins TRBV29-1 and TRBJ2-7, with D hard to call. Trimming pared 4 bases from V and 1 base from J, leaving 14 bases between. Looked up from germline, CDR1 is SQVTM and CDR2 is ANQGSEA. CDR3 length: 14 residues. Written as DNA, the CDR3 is TGCAGCGTTGTACCCCGCCTAAATTCCTACGAGCAGTACTTC. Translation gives CSVVPRLNSYEQYF.

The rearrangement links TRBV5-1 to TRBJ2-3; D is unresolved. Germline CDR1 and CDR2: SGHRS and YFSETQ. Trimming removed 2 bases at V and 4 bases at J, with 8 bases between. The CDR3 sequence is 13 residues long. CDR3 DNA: TGCGCCAGCAGCTTTGAGTTCTCAGATACGCAGTATTTT. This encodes CASSFEFSDTQYF.

DNA for the CDR3: TGCGCCAGCAGCCAATTGCTTACCGTGCGGGTCGAGCGTGCTTTCTTT. As protein: CASSQLLTVRVERAFF. The gene calls are TRBV4-3 and TRBJ1-1; no clear D gene. The CDR3 totals 16 residues. Trimming removed 2 bases from V and 11 bases from J, with 24 bases in between. CDR1 LGHNA and CDR2 YSLEER come from the germline V gene.